This entry lists 27 T cell receptor beta chains sequenced from one sample in a study of blood T cell repertoires in COVID-19. Here immunoSEQ multiplex PCR was the method, and the copy in TCRdb shows in-frame clones only, minus some. The data hold some 170,000 clones, with around 82% observed a single time. The sample consisted of PBMCs or T cells enriched from blood (not recorded which). These receptors all come from a man aged 35-49 years who had recovered from COVID-19.

V gene TRBV6-5 combines with J gene TRBJ2-5; maybe TRBD2 (6 bases). The CDR3 has 15 amino acids. Trimming pared 6 bases from V and 4 bases from J, leaving 18 bases between. Germline-derived CDR1 and CDR2 are MNHEY and SVGAGI. CDR3 residues: CASSGLGTPVETQYF. In DNA, the CDR3 is TGTGCCAGCAGCGGTCTGGGGACTCCCGTAGAGACCCAGTACTTC.

This rearrangement joins TRBV6-4 to TRBJ1-2; D uncertain. Germline CDR1 MRHNA, CDR2 SNTAGT. This CDR3 has 13 amino acids. Trimming removed 4 bases from V and 0 bases from J, with 6 bases in between. This CDR3 reads CASSVRANYGYTF. The CDR3 DNA reads TGTGCCAGCAGTGTACGCGCTAACTATGGCTACACCTTC.

The rearrangement joins TRBV9 to TRBJ2-7; no clear D. The CDR3 has 13 amino acids. V dropped 2 bases and J dropped 3 bases, with 9 bases sitting between them. CDR1 and CDR2 (germline): SGDLS, YYNGEE. This CDR3 is CASSVGPLYEQYF. The DNA of the CDR3 is TGTGCCAGCAGCGTGGGCCCTCTCTACGAGCAGTACTTC.

This chain connects TRBV3-1 (or the pseudogene TRBV3-2) to TRBJ1-2, with 7 nucleotides matching TRBD1. The junction had 12 bases not matched to a gene; V was cut back by 5 bases and J by 6 bases. There are 15 residues in the CDR3. Per germline, CDR1 LGHDT and CDR2 YNNKEL (reference sequence). In DNA, the CDR3 is TGTGCCAGCAGCTTCACGGGACAGCAGAGAGATGGCTACACCTTC. This translates into CASSFTGQQRDGYTF.

V and J are TRBV14 and TRBJ1-1; a weak D match, TRBD1 (6 bases). Germline values: CDR1 SGHDN, CDR2 FVKESK. The ends were cut back, 4 bases at V and 5 bases at J, with 14 bases in the middle. This CDR3 spans 14 amino acids. CDR3 in amino acids: CASSPYREETEAFF. The CDR3 coding sequence is TGTGCCAGCAGCCCTTACAGGGAAGAGACTGAAGCTTTCTTT.

This clone was seen only a few times. The gene calls are TRBV19 and TRBJ2-5, with TRBD2 matching over 7 bases. The trim removed 5 bases at V and 5 bases at J, leaving 5 bases unmatched. CDR1 is LNHDA and CDR2 is SQIVND in the germline V gene (reference sequence). This CDR3 is 13 amino acids long. CDR3 sequence (DNA): TGTGCCAGTAGTGGGGGAGGGGACGAGACCCAGTACTTC. It encodes CASSGGGDETQYF.

This rearrangement joins TRBV10-1 to TRBJ2-6, with 7 bases aligning to TRBD1. This CDR3 spans 19 amino acids. The trim removed 2 bases at V and 0 bases at J, leaving 10 bases unmatched. Germline CDR1 WNHNN, CDR2 SYGVQD (reference sequence). Written as DNA, the CDR3 is TGCGCCAGCAGTGAGCCCAGCCTTCGGACAGGCTCTGGGGCCAACGTCCTGACTTTC. Translating it yields CASSEPSLRTGSGANVLTF.

The chain joins TRBV7-9 to TRBJ1-6, with a possible D match to TRBD1 (6 bases). Trimming cost V 2 bases and J 8 bases, with 16 bases left between them. CDR1 SEHNR and CDR2 FQNEAQ come from the germline V gene (reference sequence). This CDR3 spans 16 amino acids. The CDR3 DNA sequence: TGTGCCAGCAGCTTAAGGAATCGGCAGGGGTATTCACCCCTCCACTTT. Translated, it gives CASSLRNRQGYSPLHF. Full variable domain (outside the CDR3, taken from reference TRBV7-9 and TRBJ1-6): DTGVSQNPRHKITKRGQNVTFRCDPISEHNRLYWYRQTLGQGPEFLTYFQNEAQLEKSRLLSDRFSAERPKGSFSTLEIQRTEQGDSAMYLCASSLRNRQGYSPLHFGNGTRLTVT.

This chain uses TRBV5-8 with TRBJ1-2; the match to TRBD1 covers 9 bases. The length of the CDR3 is 14 residues. The V segment lost 6 bases and the J segment 5 bases; nucleotides outside the gene matches: 8. Germline V gene lookup returns CDR1 SGHTS and CDR2 YDEGEE. CDR3 sequence (DNA): TGTGCCAGCAACGGACAGGGGAAACAATATGGCTACACCTTC. This translates into CASNGQGKQYGYTF.

The chain links TRBV19 to TRBJ2-7, with 9 positions matching TRBD2. Unmatched junction bases numbered 14, after V lost 8 bases and J lost 3 bases. This CDR3 has 16 residues. CDR1 LNHDA and CDR2 SQIVND come from the germline V gene (reference sequence). The CDR3 sequence is CASCPRGRGGIYEQYF. As DNA, the CDR3 is TGTGCCAGTTGCCCCCGTGGGCGGGGGGGAATCTACGAGCAGTACTTC.

The CDR3 DNA reads as TGTGCCAGCAGTCTAAACCGCGGAGAGACCCAGTACTTC. It is translated as CASSLNRGETQYF. The chain has TRBV7-3 and TRBJ2-5; the D is unclear. CDR1 and CDR2 (germline): SGHTA, FQGTGA. The CDR3 covers 13 residues. Trimming cost V 6 bases and J 4 bases, with 12 bases left between them.

This chain links TRBV5-6 with TRBJ2-5, with a weak D call TRBD2 (5 bases). This CDR3 contains 12 residues. V dropped 0 bases and J dropped 10 bases, with 10 bases sitting between them. CDR1 and CDR2 from the germline V gene are SGHDT and YYEEEE. CDR3 in DNA: TGTGCCAGCAGCTTGGGGGGAGATGGCCAGTACTTC. This encodes CASSLGGDGQYF.

This chain links TRBV2 with TRBJ2-5; maybe TRBD1 (6 bases). The germline V and J ends were trimmed by 4 bases and 3 bases, with 9 bases remaining between them. The CDR3 extends over 13 amino acids. CDR1 is SNHLY and CDR2 is FYNNEI in the germline V gene. CDR3 nucleotide sequence: TGTGCCAGCAGTGGAAACAGGGAAGAGACCCAGTACTTC. This encodes CASSGNREETQYF. Combining the CDR3 with reference TRBV2 and TRBJ2-5 gives the whole variable domain EPEVTQTPSHQVTQMGQEVILRCVPISNHLYFYWYRQILGQKVEFLVSFYNNEISEKSEIFDDQFSVERPDGSNFTLKIRSTKLEDSAMYFCASSGNREETQYFGPGTRLLVL.

CDR3 DNA: TGTGCCAGCAGTCCCGGGACAGGGGGCGCGAGGAGCTATGGCTACACCTTC. It yields the protein CASSPGTGGARSYGYTF. The chain links TRBV27 to TRBJ1-2, with 12 bases fitting TRBD1. This CDR3 has 17 residues. J lost 4 bases, V lost 5 bases, and 11 bases had no gene match. In germline, CDR1 is MNHEY, CDR2 SMNVEV (reference sequence).

The rearrangement uses TRBV14 and TRBJ1-4, with D unclear. V shed 0 bases and J shed 4 bases, with 15 bases lying between them. This CDR3 has 17 amino acids. The germline V gene encodes CDR1 SGHDN and CDR2 FVKESK. CDR3 coding DNA: TGTGCCAGCAGCCAAGAGCCCATTGGAGCTATTAATGAAAAACTGTTTTTT. This codes for CASSQEPIGAINEKLFF.

The chain is built from TRBV4-1 and TRBJ2-3; 7 positions agree with TRBD2. The ends lost 1 base at V and 2 bases at J; junction bases unmatched: 3. CDR3 length: 15 amino acids. Germline assignment: CDR1 MGHRA and CDR2 YSYEKL. The CDR3 loop reads CASSQGSGDTDTQYF. The CDR3 DNA reads TGCGCCAGCAGCCAAGGGAGCGGGGACACAGATACGCAGTATTTT.

This CDR3 is CASSFQLAAPTYEQYF. CDR3 in DNA: TGTGCCAGCAGCTTTCAGCTAGCGGCCCCAACCTACGAGCAGTACTTC. The chain uses TRBV7-2 and TRBJ2-7; 7 nucleotides line up with TRBD2. V was pared by 3 bases and J by 2 bases, with 10 bases of the junction left unmatched. The germline V gene encodes CDR1 SGHTA and CDR2 FQGNSA. CDR3 size: 16 residues.

CDR3 sequence reads: CASSQPPTDTQYF. The CDR3 DNA follows: TGCGCCAGCAGCCAACCCCCTACAGATACGCAGTATTTT. The rearrangement uses TRBV4-1 and TRBJ2-3; D not certain. V dropped 2 bases and J dropped 3 bases, with 6 bases sitting between them. The germline CDR1 and CDR2 sequences are MGHRA and YSYEKL. This CDR3 spans 13 amino acids.

V gene TRBV18 combines with J gene TRBJ2-2, with 8 nucleotides matching TRBD1. Germline V gene data show CDR1 as KGHSH and CDR2 as LQKENI. Trimming at V came to 2 bases and at J to 0 bases, leaving 14 bases not matched to a gene. The CDR3 runs to 20 residues. CDR3 nucleotide sequence: TGTGCCAGCTCACCAACATTGAACAGACAGGGGACGCCGAACACCGGGGAGCTGTTTTTT. Translated, it gives CASSPTLNRQGTPNTGELFF.

The rearrangement joins TRBV6-5 to TRBJ1-1, with TRBD1 identical over 8 bases. V lost 6 bases to trimming and J lost 3 bases; unmatched junction nucleotides: 6. The CDR3 runs 14 residues. Germline V CDR1 and CDR2: MNHEY, SVGAGI. The CDR3 region has the DNA TGTGCCAGCAGCCGTGGACAGGGAGACACTGAAGCTTTCTTT. Translated, it gives CASSRGQGDTEAFF.

The rearrangement joins TRBV20-1 to TRBJ2-3; TRBD1 agrees at 8 bases. The CDR3 sequence is 18 residues long. Trimming removed 3 bases from V and 4 bases from J; junction bases left unmatched: 18. Germline values: CDR1 DFQATT, CDR2 SNEGSKA (reference sequence). The CDR3, as DNA: TGCAGTGCTAGTTACAGGCCGGGACAGGTGTCGTTCTCAGATACGCAGTATTTT. Its translation is CSASYRPGQVSFSDTQYF.

This clone was counted a single time. V gene TRBV19 combines with J gene TRBJ2-2; D ambiguous. The ends were cut back, 4 bases at V and 4 bases at J, with 7 bases in the middle. From germline, CDR1 is LNHDA and CDR2 SQIVND (reference sequence). CDR3 length: 13 residues. This CDR3 reads CASSNRLTGELFF. CDR3 coding DNA: TGTGCCAGTAGTAATAGACTCACCGGGGAGCTGTTTTTT.

The chain links TRBV5-1 to TRBJ2-3; 8 nucleotides agree with TRBD2. The CDR3 totals 13 residues. The junction had 0 bases not matched to a gene; V was cut back by 3 bases and J by 3 bases. Germline V gene lookup returns CDR1 SGHRS and CDR2 YFSETQ. The CDR3 sequence: CASSSGGTDTQYF. In nucleotides, the CDR3 is TGCGCCAGCAGCTCGGGAGGGACAGATACGCAGTATTTT.

The rearrangement joins TRBV12-5 to TRBJ2-5, with 8 bases lining up with TRBD1. Per the germline V gene, CDR1 is LGHNT and CDR2 is FRNRAP. CDR3 length equals 16 residues. V shed 3 bases, J shed 1 base, and the junction held 7 bases outside the gene matches. CDR3 sequence: CASGFPTGDLQETQYF. The CDR3 region has the DNA TGTGCTAGTGGTTTCCCGACAGGGGACCTCCAAGAGACCCAGTACTTC.

The rearrangement joins TRBV5-1 to TRBJ2-5, with D possibly matching TRBD2 (6 bases). In germline, CDR1 is SGHRS, CDR2 YFSETQ. The CDR3 is made up of 14 amino acids. The V end was cut by 3 bases, the J end by 3 bases, with 12 bases between. The CDR3 nucleotides read TGCGCCAGCAGCTCCGGACGGGGGAAAGAGACCCAGTACTTC. Translated: CASSSGRGKETQYF.

This clone has just one count. The rearrangement uses TRBV24-1 and TRBJ2-3, with D perhaps TRBD2 (6 bases). The CDR3 runs 15 residues. V was shortened by 1 base and J by 3 bases, with 10 bases between the two germline ends. Germline CDR1 is KGHDR and CDR2 is SFDVKD. The CDR3 bases are TGTGCCACCAGTGATTTTACACTAGCTACAGATACGCAGTATTTT. Encoded protein: CATSDFTLATDTQYF.

The chain recombines TRBV11-2 with TRBJ1-1; 10 positions match TRBD1. The V gene end was trimmed by 4 bases and the J gene end by 4 bases; junction bases not matched to a gene: 6. CDR1 and CDR2 (germline): SGHAT, FQNNGV. The CDR3 is made up of 15 amino acids. CDR3 in DNA: TGTGCCAGCAGCTCCCCGACAGGGGGCTTCACTGAAGCTTTCTTT. Its protein product is CASSSPTGGFTEAFF.